These T cell receptor beta chains were read from a single sample in a study of blood T cell repertoires in COVID-19. Clones were sequenced by immunoSEQ multiplex PCR, and TCRdb holds only the in-frame ones, with some missing. The sample includes about 200,000 clones, 82% of them seen just once. What was sequenced was PBMCs or T cells enriched from blood (not recorded which). These receptors all stem from a man aged 40-50 years who had recovered from COVID-19. The CDR3 runs from the conserved cysteine through the conserved F or W. Each record gives: CDR3 protein, CDR3 DNA, D gene, J gene, V gene, clone size. D genes are given only for firm matches. Clone size is given for some rows only: seen once, a few or many times, or a class if the clone is expanded.

CDR3aa: CASRSGTGEADTQYF
CDR3nt: TGCGCCAGCAGGTCGGGGACAGGGGAGGCAGATACGCAGTATTTT
d_gene: TRBD1
j_gene: TRBJ2-3
v_gene: TRBV5-1
abundance: -

CDR3aa: CASSSPGDWETQYF
CDR3nt: TGTGCCAGCAGCTCCCCGGGGGATTGGGAGACCCAGTACTTC
d_gene: -
j_gene: TRBJ2-5
v_gene: TRBV7-2
abundance: -

CDR3aa: CASSLTTPRGAGGPGELFF
CDR3nt: TGTGCCAGCAGCTTGACGACCCCTAGAGGAGCGGGAGGTCCCGGGGAGCTGTTTTTT
d_gene: TRBD2
j_gene: TRBJ2-2
v_gene: TRBV7-2
abundance: -

CDR3aa: CSASNSREQPQHF
CDR3nt: TGCAGTGCTAGTAACAGTAGAGAGCAGCCCCAGCATTTT
d_gene: -
j_gene: TRBJ1-5
v_gene: TRBV20-1
abundance: -

CDR3aa: CASTLDRDTEAFF
CDR3nt: TGTGCCAGCACCCTTGACAGGGACACTGAAGCTTTCTTT
d_gene: TRBD1
j_gene: TRBJ1-1
v_gene: TRBV7-8
abundance: few

CDR3aa: CASSQRDLQDTQYF
CDR3nt: TGTGCCAGCAGCCAGAGGGACTTGCAAGATACGCAGTATTTT
d_gene: -
j_gene: TRBJ2-3
v_gene: TRBV3-1/TRBV3-2
abundance: -

CDR3aa: CATSDDSGEDTQYF
CDR3nt: TGTGCCACCAGTGATGACTCCGGGGAAGATACGCAGTATTTT
d_gene: -
j_gene: TRBJ2-3
v_gene: TRBV24-1
abundance: once

CDR3aa: CASSNRDQGWQETQYF
CDR3nt: TGTGCCAGCAGCAACCGGGACCAGGGGTGGCAAGAGACCCAGTACTTC
d_gene: -
j_gene: TRBJ2-5
v_gene: TRBV11-2
abundance: -

CDR3aa: CASSLGMQAETQYF
CDR3nt: TGTGCCAGCAGCTTAGGAATGCAGGCAGAGACCCAGTACTTC
d_gene: -
j_gene: TRBJ2-5
v_gene: TRBV7-2
abundance: -

CDR3aa: CSVGRSNEQFF
CDR3nt: TGCAGCGTTGGTAGGAGCAATGAGCAGTTCTTC
d_gene: -
j_gene: TRBJ2-1
v_gene: TRBV29-1
abundance: -

CDR3aa: CASSSPSGTGRRAPLHF
CDR3nt: TGTGCCAGCAGTTCCCCTTCCGGGACAGGGCGTAGGGCACCCCTCCACTTT
d_gene: TRBD1
j_gene: TRBJ1-6
v_gene: TRBV27
abundance: -

CDR3aa: CASSLGLAPRREQFF
CDR3nt: TGTGCCAGCAGCTTAGGACTAGCCCCTCGCCGGGAGCAGTTCTTC
d_gene: TRBD2
j_gene: TRBJ2-1
v_gene: TRBV7-9
abundance: once

CDR3aa: CASSGQGYNEQFF
CDR3nt: TGTGCCAGCAGCGGACAGGGTTACAATGAGCAGTTCTTC
d_gene: TRBD1
j_gene: TRBJ2-1
v_gene: TRBV12-3/TRBV12-4
abundance: -

CDR3aa: CASRKQGAPDQPQHF
CDR3nt: TGTGCCAGCAGGAAACAGGGGGCCCCGGATCAGCCCCAGCATTTT
d_gene: TRBD1
j_gene: TRBJ1-5
v_gene: TRBV6-5
abundance: -

CDR3aa: CAISESARQYEQYF
CDR3nt: TGTGCCATCAGTGAGTCGGCCAGGCAATACGAGCAGTACTTC
d_gene: -
j_gene: TRBJ2-7
v_gene: TRBV10-3
abundance: -

CDR3aa: CASSPGTGDNEQFF
CDR3nt: TGTGCCAGCAGCCCCGGGACAGGGGACAATGAGCAGTTCTTC
d_gene: TRBD1
j_gene: TRBJ2-1
v_gene: TRBV9
abundance: -

CDR3aa: CASSAPGGRAFTGELFF
CDR3nt: TGTGCCAGCAGCGCCCCCGGCGGGAGGGCCTTTACCGGGGAGCTGTTTTTT
d_gene: TRBD2
j_gene: TRBJ2-2
v_gene: TRBV9
abundance: -

CDR3aa: CASSFDRNYEQYF
CDR3nt: TGTGCCAGCAGCTTTGACAGGAACTACGAGCAGTACTTC
d_gene: -
j_gene: TRBJ2-7
v_gene: TRBV5-4
abundance: -

CDR3aa: CASSLDSGQGLNGYTF
CDR3nt: TGTGCCAGCAGCTTGGACTCGGGACAGGGATTAAATGGCTACACCTTC
d_gene: TRBD1
j_gene: TRBJ1-2
v_gene: TRBV7-9
abundance: once

CDR3aa: CASSSFSSGSTDF
CDR3nt: TGTGCCAGCAGCTCTTTTTCTAGCGGGTCTACAGATTTT
d_gene: TRBD2
j_gene: TRBJ2-3
v_gene: TRBV7-9
abundance: -

CDR3aa: CASSLGGGNSQFF
CDR3nt: TGTGCCAGCAGCTTAGGTGGGGGGAACTCCCAGTTCTTC
d_gene: -
j_gene: TRBJ2-1
v_gene: TRBV11-3
abundance: -

CDR3aa: CASSLGLAGVGDTQYF
CDR3nt: TGTGCCAGCAGCCTTGGACTAGCGGGAGTGGGTGATACGCAGTATTTT
d_gene: TRBD2
j_gene: TRBJ2-3
v_gene: TRBV11-1
abundance: -

CDR3aa: CATRGTLNTEAFF
CDR3nt: TGTGCCACAAGGGGGACACTGAACACTGAAGCTTTCTTT
d_gene: -
j_gene: TRBJ1-1
v_gene: TRBV6-5
abundance: -

CDR3aa: CASSPPGGLGNQPQHF
CDR3nt: TGTGCCAGCTCACCACCGGGGGGGCTGGGCAATCAGCCCCAGCATTTT
d_gene: -
j_gene: TRBJ1-5
v_gene: TRBV18
abundance: many

CDR3aa: CASSVTGAGANVLTF
CDR3nt: TGTGCCAGCAGCGTGACAGGGGCTGGGGCCAACGTCCTGACTTTC
d_gene: TRBD1
j_gene: TRBJ2-6
v_gene: TRBV6-5
abundance: -

CDR3aa: CASSQGQVGDYGYTF
CDR3nt: TGCGCCAGCAGCCAAGGACAGGTGGGGGACTATGGCTACACCTTC
d_gene: -
j_gene: TRBJ1-2
v_gene: TRBV4-1
abundance: -

CDR3aa: CASSELGLATNEKLFF
CDR3nt: TGTGCCAGCAGCGAACTGGGCCTCGCAACTAATGAAAAACTGTTTTTT
d_gene: -
j_gene: TRBJ1-4
v_gene: TRBV9
abundance: -

CDR3aa: CASSPDGGAGTDTQYF
CDR3nt: TGTGCCAGCAGCCCAGACGGAGGGGCAGGCACAGATACGCAGTATTTT
d_gene: -
j_gene: TRBJ2-3
v_gene: TRBV7-2
abundance: -

CDR3aa: CSVEDRVNTEAFF
CDR3nt: TGCAGCGTTGAAGATCGGGTGAACACTGAAGCTTTCTTT
d_gene: -
j_gene: TRBJ1-1
v_gene: TRBV29-1
abundance: -

CDR3aa: CASSFSGGSYNEQFF
CDR3nt: TGTGCCAGCAGTTTTTCGGGAGGGAGTTACAATGAGCAGTTCTTC
d_gene: TRBD2
j_gene: TRBJ2-1
v_gene: TRBV27
abundance: -

CDR3aa: CASSLYSGQNNGYTF
CDR3nt: TGTGCCAGCAGTTTATATTCAGGGCAGAACAATGGCTACACCTTC
d_gene: -
j_gene: TRBJ1-2
v_gene: TRBV27
abundance: -

CDR3aa: CASRAPNTEAFF
CDR3nt: TGTGCCAGCAGGGCCCCGAACACTGAAGCTTTCTTT
d_gene: -
j_gene: TRBJ1-1
v_gene: TRBV7-6
abundance: -

CDR3aa: CAISESTGSNQPQHF
CDR3nt: TGTGCCATCAGTGAGTCCACAGGGTCTAATCAGCCCCAGCATTTT
d_gene: -
j_gene: TRBJ1-5
v_gene: TRBV10-3
abundance: -

CDR3aa: CASSFSQLQYDGELFF
CDR3nt: TGTGCCAGCAGTTTTAGCCAGCTTCAGTATGACGGGGAGCTGTTTTTT
d_gene: -
j_gene: TRBJ2-2
v_gene: TRBV28
abundance: -

CDR3aa: CASSSTGFSYGYTF
CDR3nt: TGCGCCAGCAGCTCGACAGGGTTCAGCTATGGCTACACCTTC
d_gene: TRBD1
j_gene: TRBJ1-2
v_gene: TRBV5-1
abundance: -

CDR3aa: CASSQRAGREGRQYF
CDR3nt: TGTGCCAGCAGCCAACGGGCAGGTCGGGAGGGAAGGCAGTACTTC
d_gene: TRBD2
j_gene: TRBJ2-7
v_gene: TRBV28
abundance: -

CDR3aa: CASSFTRSGTSGEKLFF
CDR3nt: TGTGCCAGCAGCTTTACGCGTTCGGGGACAAGCGGCGAAAAACTGTTTTTT
d_gene: -
j_gene: TRBJ1-4
v_gene: TRBV11-2
abundance: once

CDR3aa: CASSLGGEGVLNEQFF
CDR3nt: TGTGCCAGCAGCTTAGGGGGCGAGGGGGTATTAAATGAGCAGTTCTTC
d_gene: -
j_gene: TRBJ2-1
v_gene: TRBV11-2
abundance: -

CDR3aa: CASSPITGNNQPQHF
CDR3nt: TGTGCCAGCTCACCTATAACAGGGAACAATCAGCCCCAGCATTTT
d_gene: -
j_gene: TRBJ1-5
v_gene: TRBV18
abundance: -

CDR3aa: CASSVQGRDYGYTF
CDR3nt: TGTGCCAGCAGCGTACAGGGGCGGGACTATGGCTACACCTTC
d_gene: -
j_gene: TRBJ1-2
v_gene: TRBV9
abundance: once

CDR3aa: CATSRDGGQGRTNGYTF
CDR3nt: TGTGCCACCAGCAGAGATGGGGGACAGGGGCGAACTAATGGCTACACCTTC
d_gene: TRBD1
j_gene: TRBJ1-2
v_gene: TRBV15
abundance: -

CDR3aa: CASSSRRRGNADTQYF
CDR3nt: TGTGCCAGCAGTTCCCGGAGGCGCGGGAACGCAGATACGCAGTATTTT
d_gene: -
j_gene: TRBJ2-3
v_gene: TRBV6-5
abundance: few

CDR3aa: CASSLVEPSYEQYF
CDR3nt: TGTGCCAGCAGCTTAGTAGAGCCATCCTACGAGCAGTACTTC
d_gene: -
j_gene: TRBJ2-7
v_gene: TRBV7-9
abundance: -

CDR3aa: CASTRQGVDQPQHF
CDR3nt: TGTGCCAGCACAAGACAGGGAGTCGATCAGCCCCAGCATTTT
d_gene: TRBD1
j_gene: TRBJ1-5
v_gene: TRBV7-8
abundance: once

CDR3aa: CASSLNAGKQPQHF
CDR3nt: TGTGCCAGCAGCTTAAATGCCGGGAAACAGCCCCAGCATTTT
d_gene: -
j_gene: TRBJ1-5
v_gene: TRBV7-9
abundance: -

CDR3aa: CASSNRGIEGAFF
CDR3nt: TGTGCCAGCAGCAACCGTGGGATTGAGGGAGCTTTCTTT
d_gene: -
j_gene: TRBJ1-1
v_gene: TRBV4-2
abundance: few

CDR3aa: CASSPTRGTGSLNTIYF
CDR3nt: TGTGCCAGCTCACCAACTAGAGGGACAGGGAGTCTAAACACCATATATTTT
d_gene: TRBD1
j_gene: TRBJ1-3
v_gene: TRBV18
abundance: -

CDR3aa: CASSAPTRTGLVPETQYF
CDR3nt: TGTGCCAGCAGCGCGCCCACTAGGACAGGGCTTGTCCCAGAGACCCAGTACTTC
d_gene: TRBD1
j_gene: TRBJ2-5
v_gene: TRBV13
abundance: -